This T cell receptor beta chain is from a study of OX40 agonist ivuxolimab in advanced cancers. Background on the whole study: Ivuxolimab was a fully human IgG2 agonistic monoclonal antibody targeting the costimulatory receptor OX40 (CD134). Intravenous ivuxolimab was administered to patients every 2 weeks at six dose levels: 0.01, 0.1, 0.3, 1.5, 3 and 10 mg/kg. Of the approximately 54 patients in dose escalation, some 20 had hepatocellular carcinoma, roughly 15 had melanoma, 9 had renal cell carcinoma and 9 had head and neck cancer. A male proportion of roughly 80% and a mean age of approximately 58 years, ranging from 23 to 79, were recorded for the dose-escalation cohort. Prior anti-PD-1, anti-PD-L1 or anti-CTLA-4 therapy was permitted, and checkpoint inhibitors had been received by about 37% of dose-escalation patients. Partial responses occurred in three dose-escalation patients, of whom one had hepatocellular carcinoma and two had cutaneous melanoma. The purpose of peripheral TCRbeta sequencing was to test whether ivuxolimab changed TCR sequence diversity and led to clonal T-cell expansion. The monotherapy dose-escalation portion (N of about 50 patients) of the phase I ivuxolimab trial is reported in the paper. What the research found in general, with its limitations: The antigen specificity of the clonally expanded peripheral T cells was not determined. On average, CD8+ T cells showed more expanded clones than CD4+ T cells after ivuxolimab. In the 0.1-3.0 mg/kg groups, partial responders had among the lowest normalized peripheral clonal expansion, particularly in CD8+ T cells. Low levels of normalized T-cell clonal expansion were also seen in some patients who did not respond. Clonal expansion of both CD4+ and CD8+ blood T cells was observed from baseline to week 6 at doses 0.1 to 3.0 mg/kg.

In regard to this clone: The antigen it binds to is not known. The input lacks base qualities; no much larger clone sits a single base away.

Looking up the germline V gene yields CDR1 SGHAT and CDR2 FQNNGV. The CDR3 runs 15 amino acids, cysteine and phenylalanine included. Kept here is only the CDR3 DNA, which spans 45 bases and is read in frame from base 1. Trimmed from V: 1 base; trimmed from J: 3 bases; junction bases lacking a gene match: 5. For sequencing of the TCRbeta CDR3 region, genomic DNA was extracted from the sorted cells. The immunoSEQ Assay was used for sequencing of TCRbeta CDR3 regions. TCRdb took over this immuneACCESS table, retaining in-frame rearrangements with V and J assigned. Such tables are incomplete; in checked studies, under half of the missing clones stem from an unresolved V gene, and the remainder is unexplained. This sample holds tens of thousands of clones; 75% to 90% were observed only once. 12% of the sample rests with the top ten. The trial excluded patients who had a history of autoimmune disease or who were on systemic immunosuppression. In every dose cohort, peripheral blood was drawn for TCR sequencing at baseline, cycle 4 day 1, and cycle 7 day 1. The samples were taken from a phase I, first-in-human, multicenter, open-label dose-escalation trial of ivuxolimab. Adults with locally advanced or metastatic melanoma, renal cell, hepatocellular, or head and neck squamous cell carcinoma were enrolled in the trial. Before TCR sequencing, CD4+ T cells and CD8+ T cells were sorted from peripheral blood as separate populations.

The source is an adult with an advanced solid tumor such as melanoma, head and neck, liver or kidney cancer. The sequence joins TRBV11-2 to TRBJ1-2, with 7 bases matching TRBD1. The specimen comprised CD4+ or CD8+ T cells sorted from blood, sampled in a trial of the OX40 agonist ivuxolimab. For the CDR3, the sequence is CASSLGAGGDYGYTF. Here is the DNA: TGTGCCAGCAGCTTAGGAGCAGGGGGGGACTATGGCTACACCTTC.